The 23 T cell receptor beta chains listed next were all sequenced from one sample in a study of shared clonotypes between healthy human individuals. The table came from immunoSEQ multiplex PCR; TCRdb's copy has only in-frame clones and leaves some out. The sample lists roughly 400,000 clones; about 96% were seen once. Sequences were obtained from memory CD8+ T cells sorted from blood. The subset denotes: CD45RO+ cells pooled with CCR7-negative TemRA cells. These receptors came from a man in his thirties or forties in good health.

This clone appeared once. The rearrangement joins TRBV19 to TRBJ2-3; weak D call: TRBD1 (6 bases). V was shortened by 3 bases and J by 2 bases, with 12 bases between the two germline ends. The length of the CDR3 is 15 residues. The germline V gene encodes CDR1 LNHDA and CDR2 SQIVND (reference sequence). CDR3 sequence: CASSIFTGTTDTQYF. CDR3 bases: TGTGCCAGTAGTATCTTTACAGGGACCACAGATACGCAGTATTTT.

A note on this clone: In the same sample, other DNA sequences code for this CDR3. The rearrangement links TRBV28 to TRBJ2-2; D remains unclear. The V gene's germline CDR1 is MDHEN and CDR2 SYDVKM. V lost 3 bases to trimming and J lost 4 bases, with 3 bases between them. This CDR3 spans 12 amino acids. In DNA, the CDR3 is TGTGCCAGCAGTTTTTCCACCGGGGAGCTGTTTTTT. Its protein is CASSFSTGELFF.

The rearrangement joins TRBV6-1 to TRBJ1-1, with 7 positions matching TRBD1. Germline V gene sequence: CDR1 MNHNS, CDR2 SASEGT. CDR3 length: 14 residues. Trimming at V came to 7 bases and at J to 3 bases, leaving 8 bases not matched to a gene. DNA of the CDR3: TGTGCCAGCACCTCCGGGACAGATTACACTGAAGCTTTCTTT. Amino acid sequence: CASTSGTDYTEAFF.

The rearrangement links TRBV21-1 to TRBJ1-2; the D call TRBD1 from the table was never checked on the DNA. TRBV21-1 is tagged as a pseudogene. The CDR3 is made up of 12 amino acids. The CDR3 nucleotides read TGTGCCAGCAGCAAAGCCGTCCAGGGCTACACCTTC. Its translation: CASSKAVQGYTF.

V usage is TRBV6-5 and J usage is TRBJ1-1; D ambiguous. CDR3 length: 14 amino acids. Looked up from germline, CDR1 is MNHEY and CDR2 is SVGAGI. V lost 0 bases, J lost 4 bases, and 9 bases lay in between. This CDR3 is CASSYSLRSTEAFF. The CDR3 DNA follows: TGTGCCAGCAGTTACTCGCTAAGGAGCACTGAAGCTTTCTTT.

On this clone: Other DNA sequences from this sample encode an identical CDR3 as well. The chain uses TRBV6-1 and TRBJ2-7, with 8 bases that match TRBD2. The CDR3 covers 17 residues. Trimming cost V 3 bases and J 2 bases; bases outside gene matches: 12. Germline CDR1 and CDR2: MNHNS and SASEGT. The CDR3, as DNA: TGTGCCAGCAGTGAGCACGGGGGGGGTACTTCGACCTACGAGCAGTACTTC. Residues: CASSEHGGGTSTYEQYF.

CDR3 nucleotide sequence: TGTGCCAGCAGTCCCCGGGGTAGCGGACCAAAAGGGGGGTTCGAGCAGTACTTC. Translation gives CASSPRGSGPKGGFEQYF. The genes are TRBV28 and TRBJ2-7, with D possibly called TRBD1 or TRBD2 (6 bases each). The CDR3 runs 18 residues. The germline CDR1 and CDR2 sequences are MDHEN and SYDVKM. With 5 bases removed from V and 6 bases from J, the gap between germline ends came to 29 bases.

The chain links TRBV7-2 to TRBJ2-7; TRBD1 aligns across 11 bases. The CDR3 contains 15 residues. The V gene end was trimmed by 6 bases and the J gene end by 6 bases; junction bases not matched to a gene: 10. Germline CDR1 SGHTA, CDR2 FQGNSA. This chain's CDR3 is CASSLDRGQDIEQYF. The CDR3, as DNA: TGTGCCAGCAGTCTGGACAGGGGGCAGGATATCGAGCAGTACTTC.

This clone has a single count. This chain joins TRBV15 and TRBJ2-1; D gene uncertain. The CDR3 consists of 15 residues. Germline lookup yields CDR1 LNHNV and CDR2 YYDKDF (reference sequence). The V end lost 1 base, the J end lost 7 bases, and 14 bases lay between the germline ends. This CDR3 is CATSRGSVWGNEQFF. The CDR3, as DNA: TGTGCCACCAGCAGAGGATCCGTTTGGGGAAATGAGCAGTTCTTC.

A note on this clone: This specimen includes other DNA sequences encoding the same CDR3. The V call is TRBV28, the J call TRBJ1-3, with no clear D. CDR3 length equals 12 residues. V lost 5 bases, J lost 4 bases, and 6 bases lay in between. Germline V gives CDR1 MDHEN, CDR2 SYDVKM. DNA for the CDR3: TGTGCCAGCAGTCTAACGGGAAACACCATATATTTT. Its translation is CASSLTGNTIYF.

The gene calls are TRBV28 and TRBJ1-1; 11 bases map to TRBD1. The CDR3 spans 15 residues. J was trimmed by 6 bases and V by 3 bases; bases with no gene match: 6. CDR1 MDHEN and CDR2 SYDVKM come from the germline V gene. In DNA form, the CDR3 reads TGTGCCAGCAGTTTTCCCGGGACAGGGGGGGCTGAAGCTTTCTTT. Its protein is CASSFPGTGGAEAFF.

The genes are TRBV4-2 and TRBJ2-7; 9 bases fit TRBD2. The CDR3 consists of 15 residues. J gave up 6 bases and V 0 bases, and 6 bases lay outside the gene matches. Germline assignment: CDR1 LGHNA and CDR2 YNFKEQ. As DNA, the CDR3 is TGTGCCAGCAGCCAAGAGTTAGCGGGAGCAAGCGAGCAGTACTTC. Translating it yields CASSQELAGASEQYF.

The chain couples TRBV15 to TRBJ2-7; 7 nucleotides line up with TRBD1. There are 15 residues in the CDR3. The V and J ends lost 3 bases and 2 bases, in that order; junction bases with no gene match: 7. Germline CDR1 is LNHNV and CDR2 is YYDKDF (reference sequence). The CDR3 loop is CATSRITGDAYEQYF. CDR3 nucleotide sequence: TGTGCCACCAGCAGGATAACAGGGGACGCCTACGAGCAGTACTTC.

The CDR3 loop is CASGPGQSGTIEQFF. CDR3 DNA sequence: TGTGCCAGTGGGCCCGGACAGTCCGGTACGATTGAGCAGTTCTTC. The chain couples TRBV19 to TRBJ2-1; maybe TRBD1 (6 bases). V lost 8 bases and J lost 9, with 23 bases in between. The CDR3 loop spans 15 amino acids. Germline values: CDR1 LNHDA, CDR2 SQIVND (reference sequence).

The chain has TRBV5-6 and TRBJ2-7, with TRBD2 matching over 11 bases. The V segment lost 1 base and the J segment 5 bases; nucleotides outside the gene matches: 5. Germline V CDR1 and CDR2: SGHDT, YYEEEE. This CDR3 region has 15 residues. The CDR3 nucleotides read TGTGCCAGCAGCTTGATGTTAGCGGGAGGGCACGAGCAGTACTTC. It specifies CASSLMLAGGHEQYF. Variable domain in full (rest from reference TRBV5-6 and TRBJ2-7): DAGVTQSPTHLIKTRGQQVTLRCSPKSGHDTVSWYQQALGQGPQFIFQYYEEEERQRGNFPDRFSGHQFPNYSSELNVNALLLGDSALYLCASSLMLAGGHEQYFGPGTRLTVT.

The chain links TRBV2 to TRBJ2-7, with 8 positions matching TRBD2. Losses at the gene ends were 8 bases for V and 2 bases for J; bases not matched to a gene: 5. Looked up from germline, CDR1 is SNHLY and CDR2 is FYNNEI. CDR3 length equals 13 residues. The CDR3, as DNA: TGTGCCAGCCGGGGAGCGGGAGCCTACGAGCAGTACTTC. This gives the protein CASRGAGAYEQYF.

V is TRBV10-3 and J is TRBJ2-5; D gene uncertain. The CDR3 totals 11 residues. The V end lost 8 bases, the J end lost 5 bases, and 9 bases lay between the germline ends. Germline V gives CDR1 ENHRY, CDR2 SYGVKD. The CDR3 DNA is TGTGCCATCGGCGAACGCGAGACCCAGTACTTC. It specifies CAIGERETQYF.

This sequence joins TRBV11-2 and TRBJ2-1; no definite D call. V dropped 5 bases and J dropped 0 bases, with 11 bases sitting between them. CDR1 and CDR2 from the germline V gene are SGHAT and FQNNGV. The CDR3 contains 15 residues. CDR3 nucleotides: TGTGCCAGCAGCCCAGCACCCAGCTCCTACAATGAGCAGTTCTTC. Translation: CASSPAPSSYNEQFF. Using reference TRBV11-2 and TRBJ2-1 for the parts outside the CDR3, the full variable domain is EAGVAQSPRYKIIEKRQSVAFWCNPISGHATLYWYQQILGQGPKLLIQFQNNGVVDDSQLPKDRFSAERLKGVDSTLKIQPAKLEDSAVYLCASSPAPSSYNEQFFGPGTRLTVL.

The J gene is TRBJ1-3, the V gene TRBV5-1, with TRBD1 matching over 10 bases. The trim removed 4 bases at V and 4 bases at J, leaving 8 bases unmatched. This CDR3 comprises 16 residues. The germline gives CDR1 SGHRS, CDR2 YFSETQ. CDR3 bases: TGCGCCAGCAGCCTCCCCGGGACAGGGGAGGGAAACACCATATATTTT. It yields the protein CASSLPGTGEGNTIYF. The whole variable domain, remainder taken from reference TRBV5-1 and TRBJ1-3, is KAGVTQTPRYLIKTRGQQVTLSCSPISGHRSVSWYQQTPGQGLQFLFEYFSETQRNKGNFPGRFSGRQFSNSRSEMNVSTLELGDSALYLCASSLPGTGEGNTIYFGEGSWLTVV.

The V gene is TRBV4-2, the J gene TRBJ2-2, with no clear D. Between the trimmed V and J ends, which lost 0 bases and 3 bases, there was a span of 2 bases. The CDR3 is 13 amino acids. Germline values: CDR1 LGHNA, CDR2 YNFKEQ. DNA of the CDR3: TGTGCCAGCAGCCAAGAGCACACCGGGGAGCTGTTTTTT. Translation: CASSQEHTGELFF.

The rearrangement links TRBV7-2 to TRBJ2-6; D is uncertain. Looked up from germline, CDR1 is SGHTA and CDR2 is FQGNSA. V was cut by 2 bases and J by 0 bases, with 14 bases left in between. This CDR3 is built from 18 residues. The CDR3 here is CASSLPRRYRSGANVLTF. The DNA for the CDR3 is TGTGCCAGCAGCTTACCTCGCAGGTACCGCTCTGGGGCCAACGTCCTGACTTTC.

The chain couples TRBV29-1 to TRBJ2-1; D not resolved. Germline-derived CDR1 and CDR2 are SQVTM and ANQGSEA. This CDR3 has 13 residues. Between the trimmed V and J ends, which lost 7 bases and 3 bases, there was a span of 13 bases. This CDR3 is CSARPVGYNEQFF. DNA for the CDR3: TGCAGCGCCCGTCCAGTGGGCTACAATGAGCAGTTCTTC.

The genes are TRBV2 and TRBJ1-5, with no clear D. The germline V gene has CDR1 SNHLY and CDR2 FYNNEI. This CDR3 spans 15 amino acids. V was cut by 2 bases and J by 0 bases, with 8 bases left in between. The CDR3 is CASSEWGYSNQPQHF. The CDR3 region has the DNA TGTGCCAGCAGTGAATGGGGATATAGCAATCAGCCCCAGCATTTT.